The 17 T cell receptor beta chains below were found in one sample sequenced in a study of T and B cells in COVID-19 patients. Multiplex PCR with BIOMED2 TRB-A/B primer pools amplified TRB rearrangements. TCRdb re-derived calls from the multiplex PCR reads in MiXCR, one entry per CDR3 protein. Among about 20,000 distinct CDR3 sequences listed, just under 30% were seen once. Each TRB amplification used about 250-550 ng of genomic DNA from blood. The sample consisted of blood. The receptors come from a human donor who had recovered from COVID-19.

This clonotype counts as medium-sized. The V gene is TRBV30, the J gene TRBJ2-7, with D possibly being TRBD1 (6 bases). The CDR3 is 13 residues long. From germline, CDR1 is GTSNPN and CDR2 SVGIG (reference sequence). Trimming took off 1 base at V and 3 bases at J, with 10 bases between the two ends. CDR3 loop: CAWSGTGFYEQYF. CDR3 bases: TGTGCCTGGAGTGGAACAGGGTTCTACGAGCAGTACTTC. The full variable domain, rest sourced from reference TRBV30 and TRBJ2-7, is SQTIHQWPATLVQPVGSPLSLECTVEGTSNPNLYWYRQAAGRGLQLLFYSVGIGQISSEVPQNLSASRPQDRQFILSSKKLLLSDSGFYLCAWSGTGFYEQYFGPGTRLTVT.

This clonotype appeared many times. The chain is built from TRBV19 and TRBJ1-4; unclear D gene. CDR1 is LNHDA and CDR2 is SQIVND in the germline V gene (reference sequence). The CDR3 extends over 15 amino acids. Trimming pared 3 bases from V and 0 bases from J, leaving 8 bases between. This CDR3 reads CASSIADTTNEKLFF. Written as DNA, the CDR3 is TGTGCCAGTAGTATCGCTGATACAACTAATGAAAAACTGTTTTTT.

This clonotype was counted between two and nine times. The rearrangement joins TRBV5-1 to TRBJ2-5; D is possibly TRBD1 (6 bases). The V end lost 5 bases, the J end lost 2 bases, and 19 bases lay between the germline ends. The CDR3 contains 16 residues. CDR1 is SGHRS and CDR2 is YFSETQ in the germline V gene. The chain's CDR3 is CASRTGPGQLQETQYF. The DNA for the CDR3 is TGCGCCAGCAGGACGGGGCCCGGACAGCTACAAGAGACCCAGTACTTC.

The chain has TRBV18 and TRBJ1-1; no firm D call. Trimming cost V 3 bases and J 4 bases, with 12 bases left between them. The CDR3 runs 14 residues. Germline V lookup: CDR1 KGHSH, CDR2 LQKENI. CDR3 in amino acids: CASSPFGQTTEAFF. The CDR3 nucleotides are TGTGCCAGCTCACCGTTTGGGCAAACCACTGAAGCTTTCTTT. The entire variable domain, with the rest obtained from reference TRBV18 and TRBJ1-1, is as follows: NAGVMQNPRHLVRRRGQEARLRCSPMKGHSHVYWYRQLPEEGLKFMVYLQKENIIDESGMPKERFSAEFPKEGPSILRIQQVVRGDSAAYFCASSPFGQTTEAFFGQGTRLTVV.

This clonotype was counted a few times. The chain links TRBV6-4 to TRBJ2-6, with D unresolved. The CDR3 contains 16 residues. V was trimmed by 0 bases and J by 4 bases, leaving 10 bases between them. Germline V gene sequence: CDR1 MRHNA, CDR2 SNTAGT. The CDR3 nucleotides read TGTGCCAGCAGTGACTCGATATCTGCCGGGGCCAACGTCCTGACTTTC. This codes for CASSDSISAGANVLTF.

Only a few counts were recorded for this clonotype. The rearrangement uses TRBV20-1 and TRBJ2-7; 10 bases agree with TRBD1. The ends lost 3 bases at V and 5 bases at J; junction bases unmatched: 4. Per germline, CDR1 DFQATT and CDR2 SNEGSKA (reference sequence). This CDR3 is built from 13 residues. CDR3 coding DNA: TGCAGTGCTAGGGGGACAGGGGACGACGAGCAGTACTTC. Amino acids: CSARGTGDDEQYF.

There are many counts of this clonotype. The V call is TRBV11-1, the J call TRBJ2-7; the D call may be TRBD1 or TRBD2 (5 bases each). The CDR3 runs 16 residues. V lost 2 bases and J 3 bases, leaving 17 bases between the germline ends. CDR1 and CDR2 (germline): SGHAT, FQDESV (reference sequence). This chain's CDR3 is CASSLRDGTDGYEQYF. CDR3 sequence (DNA): TGTGCCAGCAGCTTAAGAGACGGGACGGATGGCTACGAGCAGTACTTC.

The rearrangement uses TRBV6-4 and TRBJ1-1; D may be TRBD1 (5 bases). The CDR3 has 12 amino acids. V was trimmed by 6 bases and J by 5 bases, leaving 10 bases between them. Germline assignment: CDR1 MRHNA and CDR2 SNTAGT. CDR3 DNA: TGTGCCAGCAGGGGGGAGGGGACTGAAGCTTTCTTT. It yields the protein CASRGEGTEAFF.

This clonotype was seen repeatedly, ten times or more. V is TRBV30 and J is TRBJ2-3; D gene ambiguous. The CDR3 has 14 amino acids. Trimming removed 2 bases at V and 4 bases at J, with 13 bases between. Germline V gives CDR1 GTSNPN, CDR2 SVGIG (reference sequence). CDR3 DNA sequence: TGTGCCTGGAGTTACCGGTCGGCCCCAGATACGCAGTATTTT. It is translated as CAWSYRSAPDTQYF.

This clonotype came up once. The gene calls are TRBV5-6 and TRBJ1-2; the match to TRBD1 covers 11 bases. Germline V lookup: CDR1 SGHDT, CDR2 YYEEEE. CDR3 length: 17 residues. V gave up 2 bases and J gave up 6 bases; unmatched junction bases: 12. CDR3 sequence: CASSFLGQGADGDGYTF. CDR3 nucleotides: TGTGCCAGCAGCTTTTTAGGACAGGGGGCGGACGGGGATGGCTACACCTTC.

This clonotype was seen repeatedly, ten times or more. The chain uses TRBV15 and TRBJ2-2; possibly TRBD1 or TRBD2 for D (6 bases each). Germline V gives CDR1 LNHNV, CDR2 YYDKDF (reference sequence). V shed 4 bases and J shed 3 bases, with 15 bases lying between them. There are 16 residues in the CDR3. In DNA, the CDR3 is TGTGCCACCAGCATTAAAGGGGGGACCCACACCGGGGAGCTGTTTTTT. This encodes CATSIKGGTHTGELFF.

In this sample, this clonotype turned up many times. The chain joins TRBV30 to TRBJ2-5; TRBD1 agrees at 9 bases. V lost 2 bases, J lost 0 bases, and 1 base stayed unmatched. The CDR3 is 14 residues long. Germline V lookup: CDR1 GTSNPN, CDR2 SVGIG (reference sequence). The CDR3 DNA follows: TGTGCCTGGAGTAGACAGGGGGACCAAGAGACCCAGTACTTC. Its protein is CAWSRQGDQETQYF. The full variable domain, completed using reference TRBV30 and TRBJ2-5, is SQTIHQWPATLVQPVGSPLSLECTVEGTSNPNLYWYRQAAGRGLQLLFYSVGIGQISSEVPQNLSASRPQDRQFILSSKKLLLSDSGFYLCAWSRQGDQETQYFGPGTRLLVL.

V is TRBV10-3 and J is TRBJ2-7; D tentatively reads TRBD1 or TRBD2 (5 bases each). Germline V gene lookup returns CDR1 ENHRY and CDR2 SYGVKD. Trimming left V 8 bases short and J 3 bases short, with 17 bases between. The CDR3 is made up of 14 amino acids. The CDR3 DNA follows: TGTGCCATCGGGGGAAGGGGCGTAGGCTACGAGCAGTACTTC. Residues: CAIGGRGVGYEQYF.

The genes are TRBV27 and TRBJ1-1; D not certain. CDR3 length: 13 residues. Per germline, CDR1 MNHEY and CDR2 SMNVEV (reference sequence). V lost 8 bases to trimming and J lost 2 bases, with 12 bases between them. The CDR3 sequence is CASGPGFNTEAFF. The CDR3 bases are TGTGCCAGCGGCCCGGGATTTAACACTGAAGCTTTCTTT.

V is TRBV27 and J is TRBJ2-7, with 9 positions matching TRBD2. The CDR3 sequence is 14 residues long. Losses at the gene ends were 2 bases for V and 5 bases for J; bases not matched to a gene: 4. The V gene's germline CDR1 is MNHEY and CDR2 SMNVEV (reference sequence). CDR3 sequence (DNA): TGTGCCAGCAGTTTAGCGGGAGGGCCGAACGAGCAGTACTTC. Translating it yields CASSLAGGPNEQYF.

The rearrangement links TRBV10-3 to TRBJ2-3, with no clear D. The CDR3 has 13 residues. V shed 7 bases and J shed 2 bases, with 10 bases lying between them. The germline V gene has CDR1 ENHRY and CDR2 SYGVKD. The CDR3 DNA sequence: TGTGCCATCAAGACACAGCCCACAGATACGCAGTATTTT. It codes for CAIKTQPTDTQYF.

Of note for this clonotype: This clone may be a read error of a much larger clone one base away. The chain couples TRBV19 to TRBJ1-5; D gene ambiguous. Germline CDR1 is LNHDA and CDR2 is SQIVND (reference sequence). The length of the CDR3 is 17 residues. V was pared by 5 bases and J by 0 bases, with 17 bases between. CDR3 loop: CASSLISGQVSNQPQHF. The CDR3 DNA follows: TGTGCCAGTAGTCTCATATCCGGCCAGGTTAGCAATCAGCCCCAGCATTTT. The whole variable domain, filled in from reference TRBV19 and TRBJ1-5, reads DGGITQSPKYLFRKEGQNVTLSCEQNLNHDAMYWYRQDPGQGLRLIYYSQIVNDFQKGDIAEGYSVSREKKESFPLTVTSAQKNPTAFYLCASSLISGQVSNQPQHFGDGTRLSIL.